These 27 T cell receptor beta chains came from one sample sequenced in a study of T cells after yellow fever vaccination. Using its own MiXCR run on the 5' RACE reads, TCRdb lists one record per CDR3 protein. The data contain approximately 330,000 distinct CDR3 sequences, roughly 4.3% of them singletons. The specimen was PBMCs, collected 5 days after the yellow fever booster vaccination. The receptor source for this set is a man younger than 35 who received the YFV17D yellow fever vaccine.

The genes are TRBV10-3 and TRBJ2-3; D might be TRBD2 (7 bases). The CDR3 is made up of 15 amino acids. The germline V gene encodes CDR1 ENHRY and CDR2 SYGVKD. Trimming removed 8 bases at V and 2 bases at J, with 17 bases between. This chain's CDR3 is CAIRGAGDPTDTQYF. CDR3 sequence (DNA): TGTGCCATCCGGGGGGCAGGGGACCCCACAGATACGCAGTATTTT.

Only a few counts were recorded for this clonotype. The chain uses TRBV6-2 or TRBV6-3 and TRBJ1-5; 9 bases are shared with TRBD1. The junction had 7 bases not matched to a gene; V was cut back by 4 bases and J by 6 bases. This CDR3 spans 15 amino acids. Germline V gene lookup returns CDR1 MNHEY and CDR2 SVGEGT. For the CDR3, the DNA is TGTGCCAGCAGTTCGGACAGGGGTGAACTTCAGCCCCAGCATTTT. Translating gives CASSSDRGELQPQHF.

Many counts were recorded for this clonotype. This chain links TRBV10-3 with TRBJ1-2; TRBD1 matches at 7 bases. The ends lost 8 bases at V and 6 bases at J; junction bases unmatched: 18. The CDR3 length is 16 residues. CDR1 is ENHRY and CDR2 is SYGVKD in the germline V gene. For the CDR3, the DNA is TGTGCCATCTCAGAATTCCAGACAGAGCAGGGGGATGGCTACACCTTC. This sequence encodes CAISEFQTEQGDGYTF.

V usage is TRBV7-8 and J usage is TRBJ2-4, with 8 positions matching TRBD1. V lost 3 bases and J lost 7; bases outside the gene matches: 8. This CDR3 comprises 15 residues. The V gene's germline CDR1 is SGHVS and CDR2 FQNEAQ. The chain's CDR3 is CASSFARTGTNIQYF. CDR3 DNA sequence: TGTGCCAGCAGCTTCGCTAGGACAGGGACGAACATTCAGTACTTC.

This sequence joins TRBV5-1 and TRBJ1-3; tentative D call: TRBD1 (5 bases). Germline loops: CDR1 SGHRS, CDR2 YFSETQ. The ends were cut back, 4 bases at V and 0 bases at J, with 11 bases in the middle. The CDR3 consists of 15 residues. The CDR3 nucleotides read TGCGCCAGCAGCACAGGAGAAAGCTCTGGAAACACCATATATTTT. It codes for CASSTGESSGNTIYF.

This clonotype appeared many times. The chain combines TRBV29-1 with TRBJ1-2; D may be TRBD1 (5 bases). The CDR3 consists of 12 residues. Trimming left V 4 bases short and J 0 bases short, with 6 bases between. Germline V lookup: CDR1 SQVTM, CDR2 ANQGSEA. In DNA, the CDR3 is TGCAGCGTTGCCAGGGCTAACTATGGCTACACCTTC. The encoded protein is CSVARANYGYTF. The full variable domain, rest sourced from reference TRBV29-1 and TRBJ1-2, is SAVISQKPSRDICQRGTSLTIQCQVDSQVTMMFWYRQQPGQSLTLIATANQGSEATYESGFVIDKFPISRPNLTFSTLTVSNMSPEDSSIYLCSVARANYGYTFGSGTRLTVV.

This chain connects TRBV5-1 to TRBJ2-5, with D perhaps TRBD1 (5 bases). Germline V gives CDR1 SGHRS, CDR2 YFSETQ. The ends were cut back, 2 bases at V and 4 bases at J, with 21 bases in the middle. The CDR3 runs to 17 residues. The CDR3 is CASSFLGWGRDGETQYF. DNA for the CDR3: TGCGCCAGCAGCTTCCTCGGCTGGGGCAGGGATGGAGAGACCCAGTACTTC.

This clonotype was counted only a few times. CDR3 sequence reads: CASRGGGRNSNQPQHF. The CDR3 DNA is TGTGCCAGTAGAGGGGGGGGCAGGAATAGCAATCAGCCCCAGCATTTT. The rearrangement joins TRBV19 to TRBJ1-5; D possibly corresponds to TRBD1 (6 bases). The CDR3 runs 16 residues. V was cut by 6 bases and J by 0 bases, with 15 bases left in between. Germline values: CDR1 LNHDA, CDR2 SQIVND (reference sequence).

This clonotype was recorded many times. V usage is TRBV12-3 or TRBV12-4 and J usage is TRBJ2-3; 11 nucleotides agree with TRBD2. The J segment lost 3 bases and the V segment lost 1 base, leaving 3 bases of the junction unmatched. There are 16 residues in the CDR3. The chain's CDR3 is CASSLVASGGTDTQYF. DNA for the CDR3: TGTGCCAGCAGTTTAGTGGCTAGCGGGGGGACAGATACGCAGTATTTT.

The chain links TRBV4-3 to TRBJ2-6, with TRBD2 matching over 7 bases. CDR1 is LGHNA, CDR2 YSLEER, per germline. The V gene end was trimmed by 5 bases and the J gene end by 4 bases; junction bases not matched to a gene: 14. The CDR3 is 18 amino acids. DNA for the CDR3: TGCGCCAGCAGCGCCGGCCCCGGGGCGGGGGAAGGGGCCAACGTCCTGACTTTC. Amino acid sequence: CASSAGPGAGEGANVLTF.

The chain uses TRBV7-8 and TRBJ1-4; no firm D call. Germline loops: CDR1 SGHVS, CDR2 FQNEAQ. The CDR3 is 12 residues long. The V end lost 6 bases, the J end lost 8 bases, and 10 bases lay between the germline ends. CDR3 residues: CASSYMEEKLFF. In DNA form, the CDR3 reads TGTGCCAGCAGTTATATGGAGGAAAAACTGTTTTTT.

This clonotype has only a few counts. The chain employs TRBV23-1 and TRBJ2-5, with TRBD2 identical over 15 bases. TRBV23-1 belongs to the ORF category, with a function that is uncertain. V shed 6 bases, J shed 1 base, and the junction held 6 bases outside the gene matches. There are 17 residues in the CDR3. The CDR3: CASSGLAGGAIQETQYF. The CDR3 region has the DNA TGCGCCAGCAGCGGACTAGCGGGGGGGGCTATCCAAGAGACCCAGTACTTC.

CDR3 loop: CASSPGTERDTQYF. Here the CDR3 DNA reads TGCGCCAGCAGCCCCGGGACAGAACGGGATACGCAGTATTTT. V usage is TRBV5-1 and J usage is TRBJ2-3; 7 nucleotides align to TRBD1. Losses at the gene ends were 4 bases for V and 6 bases for J; bases not matched to a gene: 8. Per the germline V gene, CDR1 is SGHRS and CDR2 is YFSETQ. The CDR3 is 14 residues long.

This clonotype was found a few times. V gene TRBV10-3 combines with J gene TRBJ1-6; D call uncertain. Germline V lookup: CDR1 ENHRY, CDR2 SYGVKD. The CDR3 has 15 amino acids. Trimming removed 4 bases at V and 6 bases at J, with 13 bases between. The CDR3 DNA follows: TGTGCCATCAGTGGGTCCGGAGCCGTTAATTCACCCCTCCACTTT. This codes for CAISGSGAVNSPLHF.

The V gene is TRBV4-3, the J gene TRBJ1-1; D not certain. Trimming shortened V by 3 bases and J by 4 bases, and 12 bases separated the two germline ends. The CDR3 contains 14 residues. From germline, CDR1 is LGHNA and CDR2 YSLEER. For the CDR3, the DNA is TGCGCCAGCAGCCAGGGGATGGAGAGCACTGAAGCTTTCTTT. It yields the protein CASSQGMESTEAFF.

This clonotype was detected many times. This chain uses TRBV7-3 with TRBJ2-3; TRBD1 aligns across 7 bases. Germline trimming cut 8 bases from V and 0 bases from J; bases unmatched to any gene: 5. CDR3 size: 14 residues. Germline CDR1 reads SGHTA; CDR2 reads FQGTGA. The CDR3 DNA sequence: TGTGCCAGCGCGAAGGGGGCGAGCACAGATACGCAGTATTTT. Its translation: CASAKGASTDTQYF.

This clonotype was observed at least ten times. The V gene is TRBV10-3, the J gene TRBJ2-7, with 9 bases that match TRBD1. Germline V gene data show CDR1 as ENHRY and CDR2 as SYGVKD. The V segment lost 3 bases and the J segment 5 bases; nucleotides outside the gene matches: 5. The CDR3 sequence is 14 residues long. DNA for the CDR3: TGTGCCATCAGTGACCTCGGACAGGGGAACGAGCAGTACTTC. Translating it yields CAISDLGQGNEQYF.

This clonotype has just a few counts. The chain joins TRBV10-1 to TRBJ2-7, with D possibly matching TRBD1 (5 bases). Looked up from germline, CDR1 is WNHNN and CDR2 is SYGVQD (reference sequence). V lost 3 bases to trimming and J lost 7 bases, with 13 bases between them. The CDR3 loop spans 13 amino acids. The DNA of the CDR3 is TGCGCCAGCAGTGAAAGGGGATTCGGGGAGCAGTACTTC. Translating it yields CASSERGFGEQYF.

CDR3 loop: CASTRGVSGYTF. CDR3 nucleotide sequence: TGTGCCAGCACCAGGGGAGTTAGTGGCTACACCTTC. The chain carries TRBV9 and TRBJ1-2; tentative D call: TRBD1 (6 bases). V was trimmed by 6 bases and J by 7 bases, leaving 13 bases between them. The CDR3 extends over 12 amino acids. CDR1 and CDR2 from the germline V gene are SGDLS and YYNGEE.

The chain employs TRBV12-3 or TRBV12-4 and TRBJ2-7, with 10 bases that match TRBD2. J lost 1 base, V lost 5 bases, and 5 bases had no gene match. This CDR3 comprises 15 residues. CDR3 nucleotides: TGTGCCAGCAGTCCGAGCGGGGGGGTATCCTACGAGCAGTACTTC. This sequence encodes CASSPSGGVSYEQYF.

The V gene is TRBV7-6, the J gene TRBJ2-5; D may be TRBD2 (6 bases). The V end was cut by 5 bases, the J end by 2 bases, with 15 bases between. The germline V gene has CDR1 SGHVS and CDR2 FNYEAQ. The CDR3 is 15 amino acids. The CDR3 reads CASSPSPGEQETQYF. The CDR3 nucleotides are TGTGCCAGCAGCCCCTCTCCGGGGGAACAAGAGACCCAGTACTTC.

This clonotype appeared many times. V usage is TRBV5-1 and J usage is TRBJ2-7, with D unresolved. The germline V gene has CDR1 SGHRS and CDR2 YFSETQ. V dropped 5 bases and J dropped 2 bases, with 14 bases sitting between them. CDR3 size: 14 residues. In DNA, the CDR3 is TGCGCCAGCAGACCAGACACGCACCCCTACGAGCAGTACTTC. Its translation: CASRPDTHPYEQYF.

There are many counts of this clonotype. This rearrangement joins TRBV12-3 or TRBV12-4 to TRBJ2-7, with 10 bases identical to TRBD1. There are 15 residues in the CDR3. The V and J ends lost 6 bases and 0 bases, in that order; junction bases with no gene match: 5. The CDR3: CASRWGTGASYEQYF. In DNA, the CDR3 is TGTGCCAGCAGATGGGGGACAGGGGCCTCCTACGAGCAGTACTTC.

CDR3 nucleotide sequence: TGCAGTGCCCCGCCCGCAACTAGCGGGGGAACAACACAAGAGACCCAGTACTTC. This gives the protein CSAPPATSGGTTQETQYF. The rearrangement uses TRBV20-1 and TRBJ2-5, with 11 bases fitting TRBD2. The CDR3 has 18 amino acids. Germline V CDR1 and CDR2: DFQATT, SNEGSKA (reference sequence). V shed 6 bases, J shed 2 bases, and the junction held 17 bases outside the gene matches.

At least ten counts were recorded for this clonotype. The chain couples TRBV9 to TRBJ1-2, with 7 bases lining up with TRBD1. The germline V gene has CDR1 SGDLS and CDR2 YYNGEE. This CDR3 has 12 amino acids. Losses at the gene ends were 4 bases for V and 6 bases for J; bases not matched to a gene: 3. The CDR3 sequence: CASSKTGNGYTF. CDR3 nucleotides: TGTGCCAGCAGCAAGACAGGGAATGGCTACACCTTC.

J is TRBJ2-5 and V is TRBV20-1; D is possibly TRBD1 (6 bases). The V gene's germline CDR1 is DFQATT and CDR2 SNEGSKA (reference sequence). The CDR3 runs 12 residues. Trimming shortened V by 6 bases and J by 5 bases, and 13 bases separated the two germline ends. The CDR3 region has the DNA TGCAGTGCGGTAGGACAGTACGAGACCCAGTACTTC. It is translated as CSAVGQYETQYF.

The J gene is TRBJ1-2, the V gene TRBV19; D not certain. The germline V gene has CDR1 LNHDA and CDR2 SQIVND (reference sequence). V lost 5 bases to trimming and J lost 2 bases, with 6 bases between them. The CDR3 is made up of 12 amino acids. The CDR3 coding sequence is TGTGCCAGTAGTGGCGCGAACTATGGCTACACCTTC. This codes for CASSGANYGYTF.